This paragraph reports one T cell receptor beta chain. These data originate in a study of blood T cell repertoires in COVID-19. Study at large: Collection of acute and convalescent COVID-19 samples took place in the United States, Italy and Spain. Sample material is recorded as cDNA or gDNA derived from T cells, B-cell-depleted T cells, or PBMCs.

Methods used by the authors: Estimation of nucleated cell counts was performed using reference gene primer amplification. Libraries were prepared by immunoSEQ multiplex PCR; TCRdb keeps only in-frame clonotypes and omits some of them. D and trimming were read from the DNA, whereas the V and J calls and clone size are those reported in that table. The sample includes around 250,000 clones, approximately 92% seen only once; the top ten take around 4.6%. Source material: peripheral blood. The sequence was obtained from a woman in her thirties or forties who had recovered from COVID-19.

The CDR3 nucleotides are TGTGCCAGCTCCCCTAGCGGGGGACCAGATACGCAGTATTTT. Protein product: CASSPSGGPDTQYF. V is TRBV3-1 (or the pseudogene TRBV3-2) and J is TRBJ2-3; 10 bases line up with TRBD2. Germline V CDR1 and CDR2: LGHDT, YNNKEL (reference sequence). This CDR3 contains 14 residues. J gave up 4 bases and V 8 bases, and 6 bases lay outside the gene matches.